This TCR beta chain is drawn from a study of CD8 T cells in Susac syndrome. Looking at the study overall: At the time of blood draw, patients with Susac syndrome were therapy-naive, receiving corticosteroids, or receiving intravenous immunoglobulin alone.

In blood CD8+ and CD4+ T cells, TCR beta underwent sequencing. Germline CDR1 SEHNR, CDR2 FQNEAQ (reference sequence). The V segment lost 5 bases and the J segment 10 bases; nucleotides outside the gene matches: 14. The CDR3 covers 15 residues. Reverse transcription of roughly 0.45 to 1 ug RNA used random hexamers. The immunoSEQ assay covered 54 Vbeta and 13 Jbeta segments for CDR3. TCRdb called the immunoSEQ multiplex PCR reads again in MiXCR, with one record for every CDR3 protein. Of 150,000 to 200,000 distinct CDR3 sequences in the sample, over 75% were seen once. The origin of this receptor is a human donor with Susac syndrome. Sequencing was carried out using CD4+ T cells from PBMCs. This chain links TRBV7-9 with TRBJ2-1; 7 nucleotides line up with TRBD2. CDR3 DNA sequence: TGTGCCAGCAGCCCGAAACAGAGACTAGCTAGCGAGCAGTTCTTC. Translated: CASSPKQRLASEQFF.